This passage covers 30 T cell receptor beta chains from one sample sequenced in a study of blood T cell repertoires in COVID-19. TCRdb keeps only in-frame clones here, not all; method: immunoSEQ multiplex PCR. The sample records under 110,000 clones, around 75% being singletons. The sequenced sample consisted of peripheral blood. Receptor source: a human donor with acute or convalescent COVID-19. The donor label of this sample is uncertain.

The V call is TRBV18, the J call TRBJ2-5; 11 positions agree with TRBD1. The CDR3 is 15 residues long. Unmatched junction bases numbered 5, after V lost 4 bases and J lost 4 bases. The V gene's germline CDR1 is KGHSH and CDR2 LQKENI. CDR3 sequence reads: CASSLGQGARETQYF. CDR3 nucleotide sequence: TGTGCCAGCTCACTAGGACAGGGGGCAAGAGAGACCCAGTACTTC.

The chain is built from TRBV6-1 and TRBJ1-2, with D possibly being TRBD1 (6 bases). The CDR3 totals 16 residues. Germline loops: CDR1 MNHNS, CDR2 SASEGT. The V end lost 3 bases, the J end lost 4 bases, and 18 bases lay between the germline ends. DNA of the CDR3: TGTGCCAGCAGTGATCCCCTGGGGGGGGCGAGCTATGGCTACACCTTC. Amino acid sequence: CASSDPLGGASYGYTF.

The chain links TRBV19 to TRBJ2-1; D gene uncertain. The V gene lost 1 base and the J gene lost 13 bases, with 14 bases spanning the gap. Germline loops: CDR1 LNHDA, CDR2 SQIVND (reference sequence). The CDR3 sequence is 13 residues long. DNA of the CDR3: TGTGCCAGTAGTATAGCTCCGGGTCTTCGCCAGTTCTTC. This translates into CASSIAPGLRQFF.

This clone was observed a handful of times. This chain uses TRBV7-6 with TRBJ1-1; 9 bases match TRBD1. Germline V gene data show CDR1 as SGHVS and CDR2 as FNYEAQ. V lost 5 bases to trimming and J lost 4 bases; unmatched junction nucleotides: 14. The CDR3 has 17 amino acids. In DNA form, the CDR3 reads TGTGCCAGCAGCAGTTCCGGGACAGGGCGGGTGACCACTGAAGCTTTCTTT. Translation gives CASSSSGTGRVTTEAFF.

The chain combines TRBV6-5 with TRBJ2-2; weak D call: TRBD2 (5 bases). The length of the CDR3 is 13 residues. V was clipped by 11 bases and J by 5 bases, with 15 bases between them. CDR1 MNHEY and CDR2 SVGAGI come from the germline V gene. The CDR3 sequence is CAARTGGTGELFF. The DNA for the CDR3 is TGTGCCGCCAGGACTGGCGGGACCGGGGAGCTGTTTTTT.

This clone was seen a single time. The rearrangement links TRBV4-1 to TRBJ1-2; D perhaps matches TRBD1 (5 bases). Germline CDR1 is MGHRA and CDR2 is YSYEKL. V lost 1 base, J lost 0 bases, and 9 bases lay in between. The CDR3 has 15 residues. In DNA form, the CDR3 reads TGCGCCAGCAGCCAAGCCCCGACAGCTAACTATGGCTACACCTTC. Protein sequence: CASSQAPTANYGYTF.

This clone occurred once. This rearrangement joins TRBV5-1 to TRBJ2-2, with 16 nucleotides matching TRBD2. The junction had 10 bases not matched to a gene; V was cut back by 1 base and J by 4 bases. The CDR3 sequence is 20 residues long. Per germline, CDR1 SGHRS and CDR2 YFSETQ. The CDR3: CASSLTLGLAGGRSTGELFF. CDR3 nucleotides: TGCGCCAGCAGCTTGACATTGGGACTAGCGGGGGGGCGTAGCACCGGGGAGCTGTTTTTT.

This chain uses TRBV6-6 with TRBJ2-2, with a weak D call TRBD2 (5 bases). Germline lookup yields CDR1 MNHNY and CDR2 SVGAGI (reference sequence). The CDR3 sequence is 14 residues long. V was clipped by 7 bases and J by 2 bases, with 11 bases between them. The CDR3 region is CASKNTRNTGELFF. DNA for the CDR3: TGTGCCAGCAAAAATACTAGAAACACCGGGGAGCTGTTTTTT.

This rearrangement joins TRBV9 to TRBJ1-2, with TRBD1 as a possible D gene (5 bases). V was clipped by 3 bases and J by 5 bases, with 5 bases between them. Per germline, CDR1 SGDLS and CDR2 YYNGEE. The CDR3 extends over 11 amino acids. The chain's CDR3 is CASSEGYGYTF. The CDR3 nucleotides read TGTGCCAGCAGCGAGGGGTATGGCTACACCTTC.

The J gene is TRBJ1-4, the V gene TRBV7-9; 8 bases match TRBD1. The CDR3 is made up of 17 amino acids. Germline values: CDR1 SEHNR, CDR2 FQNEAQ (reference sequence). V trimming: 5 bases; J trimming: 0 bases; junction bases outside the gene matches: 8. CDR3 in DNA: TGTGCCAGCAGCCGAGGACAGGGCATCTCAACTAATGAAAAACTGTTTTTT. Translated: CASSRGQGISTNEKLFF.

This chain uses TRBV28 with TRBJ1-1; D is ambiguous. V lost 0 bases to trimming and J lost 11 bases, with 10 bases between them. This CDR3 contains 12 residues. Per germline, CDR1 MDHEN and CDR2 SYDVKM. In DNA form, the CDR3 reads TGTGCCAGCAGTTTATGGACCCACGGGGCTTTCTTT. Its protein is CASSLWTHGAFF.

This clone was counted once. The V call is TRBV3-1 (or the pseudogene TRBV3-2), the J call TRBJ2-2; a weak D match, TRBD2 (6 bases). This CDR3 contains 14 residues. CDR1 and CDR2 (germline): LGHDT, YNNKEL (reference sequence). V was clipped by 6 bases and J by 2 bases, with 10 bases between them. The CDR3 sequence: CASRGDSNTGELFF. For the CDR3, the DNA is TGTGCCAGCAGGGGGGACTCTAACACCGGGGAGCTGTTTTTT.

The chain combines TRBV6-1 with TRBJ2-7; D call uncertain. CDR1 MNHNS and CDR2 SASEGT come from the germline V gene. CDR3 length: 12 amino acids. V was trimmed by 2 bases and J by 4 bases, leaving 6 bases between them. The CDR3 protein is CASSELSYEQYF. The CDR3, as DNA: TGTGCCAGCAGTGAATTGAGTTACGAGCAGTACTTC.

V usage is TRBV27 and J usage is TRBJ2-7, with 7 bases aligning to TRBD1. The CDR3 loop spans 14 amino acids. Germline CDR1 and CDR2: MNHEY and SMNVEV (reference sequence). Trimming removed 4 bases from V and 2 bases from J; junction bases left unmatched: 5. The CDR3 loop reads CASSSGTATYEQYF. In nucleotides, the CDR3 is TGTGCCAGCAGTTCCGGGACAGCCACCTACGAGCAGTACTTC.

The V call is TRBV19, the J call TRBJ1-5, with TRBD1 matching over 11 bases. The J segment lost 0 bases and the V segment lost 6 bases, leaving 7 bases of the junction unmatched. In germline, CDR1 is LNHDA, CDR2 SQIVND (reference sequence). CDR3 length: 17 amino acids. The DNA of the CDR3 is TGTGCCAGTAGCGGACAGGGGGCAGGTTATAGCAATCAGCCCCAGCATTTT. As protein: CASSGQGAGYSNQPQHF.

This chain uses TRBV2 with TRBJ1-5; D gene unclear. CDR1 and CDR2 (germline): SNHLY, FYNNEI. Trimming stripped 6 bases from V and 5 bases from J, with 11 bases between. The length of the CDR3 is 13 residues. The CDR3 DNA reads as TGTGCCAGCAGCAGGACTCCGGATCAGCCCCAGCATTTT. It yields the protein CASSRTPDQPQHF.

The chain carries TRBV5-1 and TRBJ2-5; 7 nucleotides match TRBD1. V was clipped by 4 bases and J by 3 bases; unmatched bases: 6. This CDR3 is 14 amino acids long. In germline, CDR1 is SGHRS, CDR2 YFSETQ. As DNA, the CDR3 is TGCGCCAGCAGCGTTCAAGGGACAGAAGAGACCCAGTACTTC. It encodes CASSVQGTEETQYF.

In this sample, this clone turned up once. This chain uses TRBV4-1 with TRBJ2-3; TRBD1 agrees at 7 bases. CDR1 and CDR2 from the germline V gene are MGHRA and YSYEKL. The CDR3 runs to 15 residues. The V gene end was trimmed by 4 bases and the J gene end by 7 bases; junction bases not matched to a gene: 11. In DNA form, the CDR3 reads TGCGCCAGCAGCCTGCGGACAGGTGAACCCCATACGCAGTATTTT. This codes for CASSLRTGEPHTQYF.

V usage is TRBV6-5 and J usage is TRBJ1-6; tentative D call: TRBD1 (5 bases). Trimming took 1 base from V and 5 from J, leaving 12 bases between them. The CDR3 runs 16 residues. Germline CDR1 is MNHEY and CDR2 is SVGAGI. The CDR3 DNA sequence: TGTGCCAGCAGTTACTATTTAGACAGAAATAATTCACCCCTCCACTTT. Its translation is CASSYYLDRNNSPLHF.

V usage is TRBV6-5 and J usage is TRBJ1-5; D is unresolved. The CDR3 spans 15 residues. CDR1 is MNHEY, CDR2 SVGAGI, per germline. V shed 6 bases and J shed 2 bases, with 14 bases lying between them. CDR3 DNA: TGTGCCAGCAGACCGGACGGGAGACGCAATCAGCCCCAGCATTTT. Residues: CASRPDGRRNQPQHF.

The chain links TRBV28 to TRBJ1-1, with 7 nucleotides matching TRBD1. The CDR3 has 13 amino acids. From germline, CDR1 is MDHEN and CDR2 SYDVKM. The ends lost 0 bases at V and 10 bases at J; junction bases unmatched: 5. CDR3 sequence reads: CASSLWRAGGAFF. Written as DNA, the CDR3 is TGTGCCAGCAGTTTATGGAGGGCAGGGGGAGCTTTCTTT.

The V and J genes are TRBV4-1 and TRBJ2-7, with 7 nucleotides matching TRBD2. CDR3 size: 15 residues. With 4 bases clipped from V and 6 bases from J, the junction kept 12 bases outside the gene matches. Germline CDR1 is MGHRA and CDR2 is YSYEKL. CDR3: CASSRGPSGGGEQYF. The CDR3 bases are TGCGCCAGCAGCCGAGGGCCATCGGGGGGAGGCGAGCAGTACTTC.

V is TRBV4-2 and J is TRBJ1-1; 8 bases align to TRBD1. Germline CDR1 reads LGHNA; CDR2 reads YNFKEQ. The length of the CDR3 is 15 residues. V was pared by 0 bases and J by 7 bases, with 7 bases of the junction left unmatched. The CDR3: CASSQDPRGRGEAFF. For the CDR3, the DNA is TGTGCCAGCAGCCAAGATCCCAGGGGGCGTGGTGAAGCTTTCTTT.

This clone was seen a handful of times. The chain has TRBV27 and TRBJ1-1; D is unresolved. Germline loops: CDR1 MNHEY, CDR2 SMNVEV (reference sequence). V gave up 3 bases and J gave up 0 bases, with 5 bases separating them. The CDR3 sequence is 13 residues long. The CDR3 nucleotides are TGTGCCAGCAGTTTGGACTTGAACACTGAAGCTTTCTTT. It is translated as CASSLDLNTEAFF.

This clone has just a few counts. CDR3 sequence reads: CASSLAPQGRGDTQYF. CDR3 sequence (DNA): TGTGCCAGCAGCTTGGCCCCTCAGGGGCGAGGTGATACGCAGTATTTT. The chain links TRBV5-5 to TRBJ2-3, with a tentative D call TRBD1 (6 bases). V was pared by 0 bases and J by 6 bases, with 17 bases between. Germline lookup yields CDR1 SGHKS and CDR2 YYEKEE (reference sequence). The CDR3 length is 16 residues.

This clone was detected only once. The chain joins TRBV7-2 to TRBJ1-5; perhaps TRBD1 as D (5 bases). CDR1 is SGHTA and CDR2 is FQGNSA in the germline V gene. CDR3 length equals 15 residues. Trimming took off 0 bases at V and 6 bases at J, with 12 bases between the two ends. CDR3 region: CASSLAPGLGQPQHF. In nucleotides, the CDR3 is TGTGCCAGCAGCTTAGCGCCAGGGTTGGGTCAGCCCCAGCATTTT.

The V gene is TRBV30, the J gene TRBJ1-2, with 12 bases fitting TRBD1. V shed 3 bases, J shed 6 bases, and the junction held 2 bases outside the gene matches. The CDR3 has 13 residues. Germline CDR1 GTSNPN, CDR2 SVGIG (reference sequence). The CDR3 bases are TGTGCCTGGAGGGGGACAGGGGGCCATGGCTACACCTTC. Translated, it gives CAWRGTGGHGYTF.

CDR3 amino acids: CASSEHPGLRGDTQYF. As DNA, the CDR3 is TGTGCCAGCAGTGAACACCCGGGACTCCGAGGGGATACGCAGTATTTT. This chain joins TRBV6-1 and TRBJ2-3, with D possibly matching TRBD2 (6 bases). Trimming stripped 2 bases from V and 6 bases from J, with 18 bases between. Germline CDR1 reads MNHNS; CDR2 reads SASEGT. The CDR3 consists of 16 residues.

This CDR3 reads CASSFYWTAMNTEAFF. The CDR3 nucleotides read TGTGCCAGCAGCTTCTATTGGACAGCTATGAACACTGAAGCTTTCTTT. The V and J genes are TRBV5-6 and TRBJ1-1, with a possible D match to TRBD1 (6 bases). The germline gives CDR1 SGHDT, CDR2 YYEEEE. Trimming took off 2 bases at V and 0 bases at J, with 14 bases between the two ends. The CDR3 is 16 residues long. Using reference TRBV5-6 and TRBJ1-1 for the parts outside the CDR3, the full variable domain is DAGVTQSPTHLIKTRGQQVTLRCSPKSGHDTVSWYQQALGQGPQFIFQYYEEEERQRGNFPDRFSGHQFPNYSSELNVNALLLGDSALYLCASSFYWTAMNTEAFFGQGTRLTVV.

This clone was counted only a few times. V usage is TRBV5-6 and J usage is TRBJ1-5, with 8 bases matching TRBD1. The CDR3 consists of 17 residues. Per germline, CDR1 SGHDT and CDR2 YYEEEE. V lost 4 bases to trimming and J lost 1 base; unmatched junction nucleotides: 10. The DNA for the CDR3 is TGTGCCAGCAGCACACGGACAGGGCAGTTGAGCAATCAGCCCCAGCATTTT. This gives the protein CASSTRTGQLSNQPQHF. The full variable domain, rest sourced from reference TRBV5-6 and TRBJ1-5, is DAGVTQSPTHLIKTRGQQVTLRCSPKSGHDTVSWYQQALGQGPQFIFQYYEEEERQRGNFPDRFSGHQFPNYSSELNVNALLLGDSALYLCASSTRTGQLSNQPQHFGDGTRLSIL.